This T cell receptor beta chain was observed in a study of cytomegalovirus exposure and HLA in healthy donors. Notes on the study in general: No immune exposure information besides CMV serostatus was available. Segments of the TCR beta V type were, in most cases, productive about 87% or about 30% of the time in an earlier analysis.

The PCR ran on 60 Vbeta and 13 Jbeta primers. Using immunoSEQ multiplex PCR, the repertoire was profiled, and TCRdb retains in-frame clones only, with some absent. The repertoire has 130,000 or so clones, approximately 84% of them found once; the top ten carry 1.9%. To note about this clone: Its antigen is not identified.

With 7 bases clipped from V and 6 bases from J, the junction kept 9 bases outside the gene matches. Germline V gene lookup returns CDR1 WSHSY and CDR2 SAAADI. The CDR3 is 15 residues long. The sample comprised PBMCs. The source is a woman between 40 and 55 years old in good health and CMV-seronegative. The J gene is TRBJ2-3, the V gene TRBV10-2; 11 positions agree with TRBD2. This chain's CDR3 is CASTSLAGVGDTQYF. CDR3 DNA: TGCGCCAGCACTTCACTAGCGGGAGTCGGCGATACGCAGTATTTT.